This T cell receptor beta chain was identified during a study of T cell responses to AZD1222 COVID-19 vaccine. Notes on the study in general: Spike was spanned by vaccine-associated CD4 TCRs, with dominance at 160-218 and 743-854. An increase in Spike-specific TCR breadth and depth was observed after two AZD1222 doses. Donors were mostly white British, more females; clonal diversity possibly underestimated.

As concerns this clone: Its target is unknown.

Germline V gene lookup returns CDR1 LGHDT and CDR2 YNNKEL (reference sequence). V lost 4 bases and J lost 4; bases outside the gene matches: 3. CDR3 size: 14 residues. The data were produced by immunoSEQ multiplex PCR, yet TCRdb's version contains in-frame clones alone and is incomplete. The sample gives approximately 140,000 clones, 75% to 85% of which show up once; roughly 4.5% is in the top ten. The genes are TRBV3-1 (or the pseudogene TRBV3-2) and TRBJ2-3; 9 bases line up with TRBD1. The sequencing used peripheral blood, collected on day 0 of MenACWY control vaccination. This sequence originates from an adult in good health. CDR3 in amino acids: CASSRQGVPDTQYF. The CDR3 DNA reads TGTGCCAGCAGCCGACAGGGGGTCCCAGATACGCAGTATTTT.